The T cell receptor (beta chain) described here comes from a study of blood T cell repertoires in COVID-19. Study-wide context: Some COVID-19 samples were acute and others convalescent; all came from the United States, Italy and Spain. In each case, the material was cDNA or gDNA derived from T cells, B-cell-depleted T cells, or PBMCs.

Trimming removed 3 bases at V and 2 bases at J, with 7 bases between. Germline CDR1 SQVTM, CDR2 ANQGSEA. The CDR3 spans 12 residues. Per the authors' pipeline: Nucleated cell number was recorded as an estimate derived from reference gene primer amplification. Assay used: immunoSEQ multiplex PCR; TCRdb lists only in-frame clones, some missing. V and J calls and clone size follow that table, whereas D and trimming were derived from the DNA. The table has approximately 260,000 clones, 88% seen once. The specimen sequenced was PBMCs or T cells enriched from blood (not recorded which). The J gene is TRBJ1-1, the V gene TRBV29-1; D call uncertain. The clonotype originates from a woman between 35 and 50 years old with acute COVID-19. CDR3 amino acids: CSVDRTNTEAFF. Here the CDR3 DNA reads TGCAGCGTTGACAGAACAAACACTGAAGCTTTCTTT.